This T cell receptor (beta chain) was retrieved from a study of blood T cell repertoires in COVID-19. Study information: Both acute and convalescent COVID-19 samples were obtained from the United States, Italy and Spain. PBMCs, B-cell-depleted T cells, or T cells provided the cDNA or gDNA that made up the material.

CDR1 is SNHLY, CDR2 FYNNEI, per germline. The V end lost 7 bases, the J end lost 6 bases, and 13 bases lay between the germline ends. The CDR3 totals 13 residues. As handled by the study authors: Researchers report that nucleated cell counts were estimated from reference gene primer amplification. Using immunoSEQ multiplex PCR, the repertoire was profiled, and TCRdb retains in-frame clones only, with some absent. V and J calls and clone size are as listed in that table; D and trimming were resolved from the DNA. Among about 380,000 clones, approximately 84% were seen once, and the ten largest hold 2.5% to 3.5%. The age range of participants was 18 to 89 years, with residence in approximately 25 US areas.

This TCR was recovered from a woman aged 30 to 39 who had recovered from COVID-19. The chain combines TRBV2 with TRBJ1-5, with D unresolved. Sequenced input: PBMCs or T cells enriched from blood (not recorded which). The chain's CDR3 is CASMGEGGQPQHF. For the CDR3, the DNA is TGTGCCAGCATGGGCGAGGGCGGTCAGCCCCAGCATTTT.